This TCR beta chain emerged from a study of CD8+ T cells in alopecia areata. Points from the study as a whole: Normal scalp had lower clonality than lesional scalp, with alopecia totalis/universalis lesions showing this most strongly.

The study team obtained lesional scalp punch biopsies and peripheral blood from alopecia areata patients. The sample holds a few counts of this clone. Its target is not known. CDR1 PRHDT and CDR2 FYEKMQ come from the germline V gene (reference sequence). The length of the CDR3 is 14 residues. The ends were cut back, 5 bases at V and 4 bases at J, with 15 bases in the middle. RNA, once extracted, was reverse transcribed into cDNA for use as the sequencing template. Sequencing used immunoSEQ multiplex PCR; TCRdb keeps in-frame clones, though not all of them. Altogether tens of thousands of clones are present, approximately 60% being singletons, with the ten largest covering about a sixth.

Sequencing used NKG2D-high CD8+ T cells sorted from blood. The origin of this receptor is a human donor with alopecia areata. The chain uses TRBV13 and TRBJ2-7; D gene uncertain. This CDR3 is CASSPSPGSYEQYF. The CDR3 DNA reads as TGTGCCAGCAGCCCGAGTCCGGGTAGTTACGAGCAGTACTTC.